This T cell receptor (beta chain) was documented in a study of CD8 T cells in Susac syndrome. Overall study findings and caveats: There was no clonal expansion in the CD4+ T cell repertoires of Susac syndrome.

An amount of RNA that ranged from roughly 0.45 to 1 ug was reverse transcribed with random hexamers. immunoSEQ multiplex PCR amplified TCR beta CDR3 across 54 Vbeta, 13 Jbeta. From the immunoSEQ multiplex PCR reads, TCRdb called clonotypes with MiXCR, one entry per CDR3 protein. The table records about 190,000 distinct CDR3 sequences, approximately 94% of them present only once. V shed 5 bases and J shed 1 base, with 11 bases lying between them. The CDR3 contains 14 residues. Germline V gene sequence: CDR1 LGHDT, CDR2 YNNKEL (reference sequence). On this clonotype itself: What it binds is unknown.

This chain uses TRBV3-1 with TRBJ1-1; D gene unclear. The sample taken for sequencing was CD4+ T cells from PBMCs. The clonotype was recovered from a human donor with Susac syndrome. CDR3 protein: CASSLPQKNTEAFF. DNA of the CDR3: TGTGCCAGCAGCTTACCTCAGAAGAACACTGAAGCTTTCTTT. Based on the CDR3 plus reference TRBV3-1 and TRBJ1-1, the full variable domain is DTAVSQTPKYLVTQMGNDKSIKCEQNLGHDTMYWYKQDSKKFLKIMFSYNNKELIINETVPNRFSPKSPDKAHLNLHINSLELGDSAVYFCASSLPQKNTEAFFGQGTRLTVV.